This T cell receptor beta chain comes out of a study of T cells in Graves' hyperthyroidism and ophthalmopathy. Trimming at V came to 2 bases and at J to 7 bases, leaving 8 bases not matched to a gene. This CDR3 comprises 14 residues. Germline CDR1 reads GTSNPN; CDR2 reads SVGIG (reference sequence). Hyperthyroidism was newly diagnosed in patients aged 18 to 65 (duration under 2 months). TCR beta CDR3 regions were amplified from RNA transcripts. When the TCR CDR3 underwent first-round RT-PCR, the HTBI primer set was used. TCRdb fed the multiplex PCR reads into MiXCR, producing one record per CDR3 protein. Of about 360,000 distinct CDR3 sequences listed, roughly 13% are singletons.

Sequencing was performed on blood. This clonotype was obtained from a woman aged 18-30 years with Graves' hyperthyroidism. The rearrangement joins TRBV30 to TRBJ1-5; 7 bases line up with TRBD1. CDR3 loop: CAWSLGQRDQPQHF. The CDR3 DNA sequence: TGTGCCTGGAGTTTGGGACAGCGGGACCAGCCCCAGCATTTT.